The sequence of this TCR beta chain was determined in a study of T cells in Graves' hyperthyroidism and ophthalmopathy. This CDR3 is built from 12 residues. V lost 7 bases and J 5 bases, leaving 6 bases between the germline ends. Germline-derived CDR1 and CDR2 are SNHLY and FYNNEI. This clonotype has more than one count but fewer than ten. A much bigger clone sits one base away, suggesting this may be a read error. TCR beta CDR3 regions were amplified from RNA. HTBI primers were employed in a first-round RT-PCR of the TCR CDR3. MiXCR was run by TCRdb on the multiplex PCR reads, yielding one entry per CDR3 protein. This sample has hundreds of thousands of distinct CDR3 sequences; roughly 14% occur once, and the top ten carry about 13%.

The rearrangement joins TRBV2 to TRBJ1-6; possible D gene TRBD1, 6 bases. Sequencing was done on a sample of blood. The source is a man aged 18 to 30 with Graves' ophthalmopathy. The CDR3 nucleotides read TGTGCCAGCAAGGGGGATAATTCACCCCTCCACTTT. This encodes CASKGDNSPLHF. Based on the CDR3 plus reference TRBV2 and TRBJ1-6, the full variable domain is EPEVTQTPSHQVTQMGQEVILRCVPISNHLYFYWYRQILGQKVEFLVSFYNNEISEKSEIFDDQFSVERPDGSNFTLKIRSTKLEDSAMYFCASKGDNSPLHFGNGTRLTVT.